The sequence of this TCR beta chain was determined in a study of cytomegalovirus exposure and HLA in healthy donors. 60 Vbeta and 13 Jbeta primers were used in PCR. Assay: immunoSEQ multiplex PCR; the TCRdb copy retains only in-frame clones and omits some. The sample contains more than 150,000 clones, 65% to 90% of which appear only once. Germline V gives CDR1 ENHRY, CDR2 SYGVKD. This CDR3 is built from 16 residues. Trimming shortened V by 3 bases and J by 0 bases, and 12 bases separated the two germline ends. The receptor was derived from a girl aged 2 to 10 in good health and CMV-seropositive. The chain combines TRBV10-3 with TRBJ1-5, with D unclear. Sequencing used PBMCs. The CDR3 DNA reads as TGTGCCATCAGTGATGAGGTTTCGGGTAGCAATCAGCCCCAGCATTTT. This encodes CAISDEVSGSNQPQHF.